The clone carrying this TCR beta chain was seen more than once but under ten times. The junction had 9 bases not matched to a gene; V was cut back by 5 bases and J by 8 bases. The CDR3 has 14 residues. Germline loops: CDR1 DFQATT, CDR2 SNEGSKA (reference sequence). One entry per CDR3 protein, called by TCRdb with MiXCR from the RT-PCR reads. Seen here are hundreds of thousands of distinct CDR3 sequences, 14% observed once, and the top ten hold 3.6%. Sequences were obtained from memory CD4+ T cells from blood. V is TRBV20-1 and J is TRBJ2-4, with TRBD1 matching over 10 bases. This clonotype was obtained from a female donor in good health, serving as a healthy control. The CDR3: CSAGPTGGRYIQYF. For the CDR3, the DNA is TGCAGTGCTGGCCCGACAGGGGGCAGGTACATTCAGTACTTC.